This TCR beta chain is drawn from a study of T cells in Graves' hyperthyroidism and ophthalmopathy. Study details: Upon initial diagnosis and before any treatment, peripheral blood was collected. Findings of the study overall: It was a median 6.5 months before onset that the model predicted ophthalmopathy. Blood also showed most of the thyroid clonotypes that were expanded above 0.001.

The V end was cut by 0 bases, the J end by 5 bases, with 10 bases between. The CDR3 sequence is 15 residues long. Germline-derived CDR1 and CDR2 are MNHNS and SASEGT. Patients with uncontrolled infections, other autoimmune diseases, pregnancy or lactation were excluded. TCR beta CDR3 region amplification was performed from RNA transcripts. Carried out on the TCR CDR3, a first-round RT-PCR used the HTBI primer set. Each CDR3 protein gets one entry after TCRdb re-called the multiplex PCR reads with MiXCR. The data show roughly 650,000 distinct CDR3 sequences, with about 16% seen just once and roughly 3.5% held by the top ten. This clonotype was counted many times. What it binds is not known.

The specimen was blood. The receptor's source is a woman between 40 and 50 years old with Graves' ophthalmopathy. V usage is TRBV6-1 and J usage is TRBJ1-4; D is possibly TRBD1 (5 bases). The CDR3, as DNA: TGTGCCAGCAGTGAAGCCCAGGGCAGGAATGAAAAACTGTTTTTT. Protein sequence: CASSEAQGRNEKLFF.